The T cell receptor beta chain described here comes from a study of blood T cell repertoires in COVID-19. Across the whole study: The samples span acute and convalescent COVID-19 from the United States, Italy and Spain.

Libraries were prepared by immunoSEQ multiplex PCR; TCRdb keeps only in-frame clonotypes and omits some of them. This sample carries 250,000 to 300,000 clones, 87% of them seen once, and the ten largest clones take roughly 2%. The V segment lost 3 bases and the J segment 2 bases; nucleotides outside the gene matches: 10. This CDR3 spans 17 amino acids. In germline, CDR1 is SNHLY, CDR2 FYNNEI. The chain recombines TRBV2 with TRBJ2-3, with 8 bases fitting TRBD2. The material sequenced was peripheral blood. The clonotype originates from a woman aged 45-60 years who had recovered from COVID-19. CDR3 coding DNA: TGTGCCAGCAGTGATTTTGGAACTAGCGGCATCACAGATACGCAGTATTTT. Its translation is CASSDFGTSGITDTQYF.